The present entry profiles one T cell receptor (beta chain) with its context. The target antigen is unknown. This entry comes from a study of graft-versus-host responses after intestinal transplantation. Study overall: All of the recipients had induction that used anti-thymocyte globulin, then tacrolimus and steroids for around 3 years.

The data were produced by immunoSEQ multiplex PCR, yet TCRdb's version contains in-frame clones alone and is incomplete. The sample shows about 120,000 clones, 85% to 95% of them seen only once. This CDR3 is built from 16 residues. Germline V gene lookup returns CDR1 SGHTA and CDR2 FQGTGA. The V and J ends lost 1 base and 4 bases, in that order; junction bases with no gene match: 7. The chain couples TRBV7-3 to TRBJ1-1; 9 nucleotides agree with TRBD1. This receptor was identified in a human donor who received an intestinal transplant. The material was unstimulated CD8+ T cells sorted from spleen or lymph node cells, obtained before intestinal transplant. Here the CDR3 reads CASSLSTGGASTEAFF. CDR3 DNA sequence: TGTGCCAGCAGCTTAAGTACAGGGGGCGCGAGCACTGAAGCTTTCTTT.